The TCR beta chain described here comes from a study of blood T cell repertoires in COVID-19. Study-level background: Samples came from the United States, Italy and Spain, spanning acute and convalescent COVID-19.

Clones were read by immunoSEQ multiplex PCR, and TCRdb kept only the in-frame ones, dropping some. The sample has 110,000 or so clones, approximately 90% seen once. The germline CDR1 and CDR2 sequences are WNHNN and SYGVQD (reference sequence). Unmatched junction bases numbered 2, after V lost 1 base and J lost 4 bases. This CDR3 contains 14 residues. Sample: peripheral blood. The sequence came from a woman aged 45-60 years with acute or convalescent COVID-19. V usage is TRBV10-1 and J usage is TRBJ1-1; 8 bases align to TRBD1. This chain's CDR3 is CASSEYRGATEAFF. CDR3 in DNA: TGCGCCAGCAGTGAGTACAGGGGGGCCACTGAAGCTTTCTTT.